This T cell receptor beta chain was sequenced during a study of CD8+CD57+ T cells in acquired aplastic anemia. Losses at the gene ends were 3 bases for V and 2 bases for J; bases not matched to a gene: 3. The CDR3 consists of 15 residues. The germline CDR1 and CDR2 sequences are SNHLY and FYNNEI. General study points: Patients did not significantly differ from controls in CD8+ Simpson's diversity. Patients and controls shared under 35 CD8+ CDR3 sequences, highly expressed in patients.

Both TCR beta VDJ combination and CDR3 sequence profiling were carried out. Genomic DNA was the template for this profiling. TCRdb re-analysed the reads in MiXCR, keeping a single row per CDR3 protein. Of over 150,000 distinct CDR3 sequences listed, about two thirds were seen once; the top ten hold more than 35%. This clonotype was counted a single time. The antigen is not known. The sequenced patients had an expansion of CD8+CD57+ cells seen by flow cytometry. Sequencing used sorted CD4+, CD8+, or CD8+CD57+ T cells (not recorded which) from PBMCs. The chain links TRBV2 to TRBJ2-5, with TRBD2 matching 10 bases. This TCR was recovered from a human donor with aplastic anemia. The CDR3 DNA is TGTGCCAGCAGTGAGATACTAGCGGGACAAGAGACCCAGTACTTC. It yields the protein CASSEILAGQETQYF.